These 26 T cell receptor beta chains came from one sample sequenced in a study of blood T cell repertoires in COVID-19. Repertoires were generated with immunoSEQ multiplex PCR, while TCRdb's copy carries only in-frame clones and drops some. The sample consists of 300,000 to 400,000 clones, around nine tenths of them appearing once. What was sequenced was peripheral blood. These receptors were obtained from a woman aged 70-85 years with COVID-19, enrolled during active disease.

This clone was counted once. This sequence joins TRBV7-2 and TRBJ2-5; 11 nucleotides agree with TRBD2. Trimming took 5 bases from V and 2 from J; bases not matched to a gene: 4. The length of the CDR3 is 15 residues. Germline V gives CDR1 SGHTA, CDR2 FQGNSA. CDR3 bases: TGTGCCAGCAGCCTGACTAGCGGGGCTCAAGAGACCCAGTACTTC. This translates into CASSLTSGAQETQYF.

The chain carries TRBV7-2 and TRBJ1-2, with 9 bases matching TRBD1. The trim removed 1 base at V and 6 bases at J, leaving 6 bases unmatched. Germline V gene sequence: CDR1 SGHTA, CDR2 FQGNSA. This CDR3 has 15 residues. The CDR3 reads CASSLVPGQGNGYTF. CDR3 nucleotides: TGTGCCAGCAGCTTAGTACCGGGACAGGGAAATGGCTACACCTTC. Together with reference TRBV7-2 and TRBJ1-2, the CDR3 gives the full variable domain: GAGVSQSPSNKVTEKGKDVELRCDPISGHTALYWYRQSLGQGLEFLIYFQGNSAPDKSGLPSDRFSAERTGGSVSTLTIQRTQQEDSAVYLCASSLVPGQGNGYTFGSGTRLTVV.

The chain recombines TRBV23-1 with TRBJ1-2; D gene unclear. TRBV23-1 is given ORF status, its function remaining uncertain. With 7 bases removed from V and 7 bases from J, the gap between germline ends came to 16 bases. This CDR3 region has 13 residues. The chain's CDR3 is CASIRREGGGYTF. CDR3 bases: TGCGCCAGCATCCGGAGAGAAGGAGGTGGCTACACCTTC.

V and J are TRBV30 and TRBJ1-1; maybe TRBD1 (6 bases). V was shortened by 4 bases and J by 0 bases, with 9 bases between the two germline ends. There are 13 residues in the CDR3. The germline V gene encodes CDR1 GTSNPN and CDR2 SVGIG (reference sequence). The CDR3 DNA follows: TGTGCCTGGAACAGGGAACTGAACACTGAAGCTTTCTTT. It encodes CAWNRELNTEAFF.

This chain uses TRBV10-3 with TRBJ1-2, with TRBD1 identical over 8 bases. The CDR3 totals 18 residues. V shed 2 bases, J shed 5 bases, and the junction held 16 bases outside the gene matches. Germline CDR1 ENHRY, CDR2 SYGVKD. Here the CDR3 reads CAISETLGAGGGQYGYTF. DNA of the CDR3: TGTGCCATCAGTGAGACGTTGGGGGCAGGGGGCGGACAATATGGCTACACCTTC.

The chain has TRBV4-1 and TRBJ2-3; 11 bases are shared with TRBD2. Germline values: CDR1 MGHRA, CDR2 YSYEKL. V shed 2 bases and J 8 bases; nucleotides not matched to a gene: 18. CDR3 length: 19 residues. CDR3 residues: CASSQPSRDSGGAQGTQYF. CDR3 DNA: TGCGCCAGCAGCCAACCATCCCGGGATAGCGGGGGGGCCCAAGGTACGCAGTATTTT.

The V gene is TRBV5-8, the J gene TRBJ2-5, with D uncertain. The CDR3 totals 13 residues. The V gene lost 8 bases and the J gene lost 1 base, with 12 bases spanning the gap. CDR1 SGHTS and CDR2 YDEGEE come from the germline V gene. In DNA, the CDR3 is TGTGCCAGTGCCTCGAGGCTCCAAGAGACCCAGTACTTC. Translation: CASASRLQETQYF.

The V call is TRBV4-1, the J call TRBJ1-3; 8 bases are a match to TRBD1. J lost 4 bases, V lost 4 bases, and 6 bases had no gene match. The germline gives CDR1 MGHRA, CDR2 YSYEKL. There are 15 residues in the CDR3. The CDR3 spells CASSPMTGVGNTIYF. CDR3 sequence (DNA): TGCGCCAGCAGCCCCATGACAGGGGTGGGAAACACCATATATTTT.

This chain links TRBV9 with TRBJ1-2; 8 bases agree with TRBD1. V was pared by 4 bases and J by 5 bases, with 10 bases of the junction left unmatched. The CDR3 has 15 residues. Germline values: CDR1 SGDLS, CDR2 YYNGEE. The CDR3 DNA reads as TGTGCCAGCAGCCCCCGAGGACAGGGAAGGTATGGCTACACCTTC. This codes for CASSPRGQGRYGYTF.

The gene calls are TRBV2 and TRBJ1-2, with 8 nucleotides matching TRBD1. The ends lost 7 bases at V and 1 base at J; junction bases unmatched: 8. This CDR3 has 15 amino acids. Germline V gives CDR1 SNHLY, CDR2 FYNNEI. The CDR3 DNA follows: TGTGCCAGCAATTCGCAGGGGGCCCTTAACTATGGCTACACCTTC. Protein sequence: CASNSQGALNYGYTF.

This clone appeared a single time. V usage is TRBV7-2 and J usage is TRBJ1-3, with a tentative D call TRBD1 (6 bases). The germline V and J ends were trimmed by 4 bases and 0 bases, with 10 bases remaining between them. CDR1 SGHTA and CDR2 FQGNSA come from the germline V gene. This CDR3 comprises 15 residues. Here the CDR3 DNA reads TGTGCCAGCAGCTCGACAGGTGGCTCTGGAAACACCATATATTTT. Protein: CASSSTGGSGNTIYF.

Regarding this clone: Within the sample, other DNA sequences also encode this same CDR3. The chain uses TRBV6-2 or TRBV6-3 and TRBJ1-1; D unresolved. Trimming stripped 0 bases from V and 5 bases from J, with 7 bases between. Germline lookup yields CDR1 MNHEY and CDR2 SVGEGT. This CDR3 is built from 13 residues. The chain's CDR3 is CASSYSRVTEAFF. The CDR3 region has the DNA TGTGCCAGCAGTTACTCCCGGGTTACTGAAGCTTTCTTT.

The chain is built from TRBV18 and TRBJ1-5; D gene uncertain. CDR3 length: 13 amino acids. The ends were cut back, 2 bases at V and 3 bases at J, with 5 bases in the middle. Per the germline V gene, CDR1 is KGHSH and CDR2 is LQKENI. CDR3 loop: CASSPGPNQPQHF. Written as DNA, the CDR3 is TGTGCCAGCTCACCAGGGCCCAATCAGCCCCAGCATTTT.

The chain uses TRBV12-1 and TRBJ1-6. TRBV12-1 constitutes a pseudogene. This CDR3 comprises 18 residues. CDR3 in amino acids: CASEGGMGLRGHNSPLHF. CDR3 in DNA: TGTGCCAGCGAGGGAGGTATGGGGCTCCGCGGGCATAATTCACCCCTCCACTTT.

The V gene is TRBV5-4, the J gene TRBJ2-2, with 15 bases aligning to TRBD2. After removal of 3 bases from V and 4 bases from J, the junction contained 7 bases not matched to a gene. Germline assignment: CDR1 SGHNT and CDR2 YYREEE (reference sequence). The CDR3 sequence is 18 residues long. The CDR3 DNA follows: TGTGCCAGCAGCTCCGGACTAGCGGGGGGGCCAGGCACCGGGGAGCTGTTTTTT. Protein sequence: CASSSGLAGGPGTGELFF.

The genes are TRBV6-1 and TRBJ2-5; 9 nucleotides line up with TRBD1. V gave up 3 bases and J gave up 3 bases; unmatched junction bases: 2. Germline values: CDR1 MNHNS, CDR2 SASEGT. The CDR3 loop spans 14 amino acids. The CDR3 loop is CASSETGGKETQYF. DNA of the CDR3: TGTGCCAGCAGTGAGACAGGGGGAAAAGAGACCCAGTACTTC.

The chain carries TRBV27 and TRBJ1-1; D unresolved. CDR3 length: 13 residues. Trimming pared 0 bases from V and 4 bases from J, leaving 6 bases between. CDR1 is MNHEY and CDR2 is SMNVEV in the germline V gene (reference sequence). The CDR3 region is CASSLSASTEAFF. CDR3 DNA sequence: TGTGCCAGCAGTTTATCAGCTAGCACTGAAGCTTTCTTT.

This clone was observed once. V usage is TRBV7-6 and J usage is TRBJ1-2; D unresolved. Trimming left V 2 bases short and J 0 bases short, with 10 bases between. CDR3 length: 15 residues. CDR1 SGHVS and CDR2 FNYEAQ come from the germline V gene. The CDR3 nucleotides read TGTGCCAGCAGCTTATCTGAGGGTCCTAACTATGGCTACACCTTC. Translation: CASSLSEGPNYGYTF.

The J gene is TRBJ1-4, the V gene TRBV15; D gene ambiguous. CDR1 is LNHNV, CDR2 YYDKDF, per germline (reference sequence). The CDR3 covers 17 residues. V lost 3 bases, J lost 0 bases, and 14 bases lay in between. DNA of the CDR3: TGTGCCACCAGCAGTGAGGGAATCGGAGCAACTAATGAAAAACTGTTTTTT. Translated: CATSSEGIGATNEKLFF.

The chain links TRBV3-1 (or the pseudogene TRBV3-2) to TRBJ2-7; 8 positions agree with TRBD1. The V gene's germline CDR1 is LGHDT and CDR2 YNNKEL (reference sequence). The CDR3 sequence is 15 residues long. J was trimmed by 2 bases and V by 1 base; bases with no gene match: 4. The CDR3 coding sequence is TGTGCCAGCAGCCAAGGGGCAGGGGGCACCTACGAGCAGTACTTC. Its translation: CASSQGAGGTYEQYF.

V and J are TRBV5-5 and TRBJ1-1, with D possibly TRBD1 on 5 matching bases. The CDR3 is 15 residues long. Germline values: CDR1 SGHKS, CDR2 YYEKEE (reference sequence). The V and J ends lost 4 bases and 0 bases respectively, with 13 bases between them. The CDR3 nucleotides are TGTGCCAGCAGCCGCGGTGCAGGGATGAACACTGAAGCTTTCTTT. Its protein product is CASSRGAGMNTEAFF.

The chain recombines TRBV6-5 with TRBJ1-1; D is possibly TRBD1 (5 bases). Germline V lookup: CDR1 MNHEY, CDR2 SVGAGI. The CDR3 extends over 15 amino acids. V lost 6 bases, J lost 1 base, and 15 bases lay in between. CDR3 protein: CASSPSEGANTEAFF. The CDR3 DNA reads TGTGCCAGCAGCCCCTCTGAAGGGGCGAACACTGAAGCTTTCTTT.

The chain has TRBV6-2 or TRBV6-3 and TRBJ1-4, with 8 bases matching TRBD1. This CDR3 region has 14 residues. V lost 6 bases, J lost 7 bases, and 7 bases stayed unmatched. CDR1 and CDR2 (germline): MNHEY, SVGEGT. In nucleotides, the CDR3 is TGTGCCAGCAGCCCCCGACAGGGGCGTGAAAAACTGTTTTTT. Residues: CASSPRQGREKLFF.

The CDR3 DNA is TGTGCCAGCAGCTTACAAGCGGGGGGAAGCACAGATACGCAGTATTTT. Protein: CASSLQAGGSTDTQYF. The chain links TRBV7-3 to TRBJ2-3; TRBD2 matches at 9 bases. The junction had 3 bases not matched to a gene; V was cut back by 2 bases and J by 0 bases. The CDR3 is made up of 16 amino acids. CDR1 and CDR2 from the germline V gene are SGHTA and FQGTGA.

DNA of the CDR3: TGTGCCAGCAAGCGTAGCCTCGCACTTTATGAAAAACTGTTTTTT. Residues: CASKRSLALYEKLFF. V is TRBV9 and J is TRBJ1-4; no reliable D call. V lost 6 bases and J 6 bases, leaving 18 bases between the germline ends. Germline-derived CDR1 and CDR2 are SGDLS and YYNGEE. This CDR3 contains 15 residues.

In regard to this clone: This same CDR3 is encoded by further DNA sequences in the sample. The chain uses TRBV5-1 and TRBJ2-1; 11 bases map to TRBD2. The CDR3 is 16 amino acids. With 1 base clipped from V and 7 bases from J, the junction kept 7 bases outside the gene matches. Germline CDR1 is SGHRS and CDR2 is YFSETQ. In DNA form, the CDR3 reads TGCGCCAGCAGCTTGTCAACTAGCGGGGGTAATAATGAGCAGTTCTTC. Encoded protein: CASSLSTSGGNNEQFF. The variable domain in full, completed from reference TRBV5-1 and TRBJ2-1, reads KAGVTQTPRYLIKTRGQQVTLSCSPISGHRSVSWYQQTPGQGLQFLFEYFSETQRNKGNFPGRFSGRQFSNSRSEMNVSTLELGDSALYLCASSLSTSGGNNEQFFGPGTRLTVL.